This T cell receptor (beta chain) stems from a study of T cell repertoires in cytomegalovirus infection. The CDR3 totals 10 residues. The ends were cut back, 5 bases at V and 6 bases at J, with 5 bases in the middle. Germline V CDR1 and CDR2: MNHNS, SASEGT. A word on this clonotype: Its antigen remains unknown.

MiXCR, run by TCRdb on the reads, gives a single entry per CDR3 protein. The table has 570,000 or so distinct CDR3 sequences, 40% seen once; the top ten hold 48%. The specimen was cultured PBMCs, collected from culture after CMV antigen stimulation. The sequence was obtained from a human donor in good health (CMV status not recorded). Some clones in this sample may be carry-over from other donors' samples. The chain links TRBV6-1 to TRBJ2-7; D unresolved. CDR3 nucleotide sequence: TGTGCCAGCAGTAGGGCCGAGCAGTACTTC. Its translation is CASSRAEQYF.